Below, one T cell receptor beta chain is given with its context. The antigen it recognizes is unknown. No base qualities exist here, and no much larger clone lies one base off it. The sample comes from a study of T cell responses to AZD1222 COVID-19 vaccine (dated by TCRdb to about 2021). For the study in its entirety: Because spike-specific TCR depth and breadth did not differ between the two schedules, AZD1222 recipients who got a second dose at roughly 4 weeks were pooled with those who got a second dose at roughly 12 weeks. A total of just over 230 trial participants underwent TCR sequencing, of whom about 200 received two doses of AZD1222 and about 25 received two doses of the MenACWY control vaccine. Trial participants were enrolled by age into subgroups of 18-55, 56-69 and 70-plus years, and about 150, 27 and 61 TCR-sequenced participants, respectively, were included in these subgroups.

The meaning of the sample's time point label: baseline before first vaccination. Vaccinee samples were obtained from the UK trials COV001 and COV002, which included a single-blind randomized controlled phase 2/3 trial of AZD1222 (ChAdOx1 nCoV-19) in healthy adults. Trial participant PBMC samples were collected at day 0 and day 28 after the second dose for TCRbeta chain sequencing. Study-wide findings and limitations: Reportedly, close to half of the unique spike-specific TCRs recognized epitopes lying outside the regions that are mutated in the B.1.351 and B.1.1.7 variants. Conclusions about previously exposed vaccinees are limited because only six or seven AZD1222 recipients were SARS-CoV-2 seropositive at baseline. After two AZD1222 doses, both the breadth and the depth of spike-specific TCRs were significantly higher than at day 0 and than in MenACWY recipients. Because no samples from the day 14 peak response were available, repertoires could be characterized only after the peak T cell response. CD4 TCRs associated with the vaccine covered the entire spike protein, and the dominant responses were in regions 160-218 and 743-854. The 56-69-year group was small, and its depth increase did not reach significance, likely because of low power. Participants were mostly white British, with more females than males. The authors suggested clonal diversity may have been underestimated.

The CDR3 regions of human TCRbeta chains were analyzed by immunosequencing. For the original study's pipeline: TCRs in the repertoires were compared against a reference library of SARS-CoV-2-specific TCRs that had been generated with the MIRA antigen-specificity platform. Breadth was defined as the fraction of unique TCRs that were SARS-CoV-2-associated, and depth was defined as the fraction of total T cells that were SARS-CoV-2-associated. Using the MIRA data, each spike-specific TCR was assigned both to the spike region to which the TCR was reactive and to a CD4 or CD8 class. Log10-transformed breadth and depth values were compared by one-way ANOVA with Sidak's multiple comparisons tests. TCRdb provides this immuneACCESS table in a form limited to in-frame rearrangements. Some clones are lacking; in checked studies, under half of them reflect an unresolved V gene, and why the rest are absent is not known. The V and J calls and clone size come from that table; D and trimming were worked out from the DNA. The sample data list over 120,000 clones, and over 75% of these were observed just once. Of the sample, 1.6% is held by the ten largest clones.

Sequenced here: peripheral blood, sampled on day 0 of AZD1222 vaccination. This clonotype originated in an adult in good health.

The nucleotide sequence reads TGCAGTGCTAGTCTGGCCAATGAGCAGTTCTTC. This gives the protein CSASLANEQFF. The chain uses TRBV20-1 and TRBJ2-1, with the D segment identity uncertain. The CDR3 spans 11 residues, from the cysteine through the phenylalanine. The kept DNA is CDR3 alone, 33 bases in frame from the first base. The trim is 3 bases for V and 6 bases for J, with a gap of 6 bases between the germline ends. The germline V gene (reference sequence) provides CDR1 DFQATT and CDR2 SNEGSKA.